This T cell receptor (beta chain) derives from a study of cytomegalovirus exposure and HLA in healthy donors. Study context: The roughly 130 validation repertoires used the same platform as the 666 first-cohort repertoires, a later analysis reported. Study observations and caveats: Published work reported that the classifier diagnosed cytomegalovirus status with high specificity and sensitivity. The investigators catalogued 180 or so TCR beta chains as cytomegalovirus-associated.

CDR1 MNHNS and CDR2 SASEGT come from the germline V gene. The CDR3 consists of 14 residues. The trim removed 2 bases at V and 3 bases at J, leaving 4 bases unmatched. Generated by immunoSEQ multiplex PCR, the TCRdb table keeps only in-frame clones and is missing some. The sample consists of about 140,000 clones, about 88% of them appearing once. A word on this clone: Its specificity is not known.

The rearrangement links TRBV6-1 to TRBJ2-7; TRBD1 agrees at 7 bases. The TCR originated in a young man in good health and CMV-seropositive. Input material: PBMCs. CDR3 nucleotides: TGTGCCAGCAGTGAAATGGGACAGTACTACGAGCAGTACTTC. As protein: CASSEMGQYYEQYF.